One sample yielded the 16 T cell receptor beta chains listed below, sequenced in a study of CD8+ T cells in alopecia areata. Treatment indicated: oral pan-JAK inhibitor, 5-10 mg twice daily. RNA extraction and reverse transcription yielded cDNA as sequencing template. Sequencing used immunoSEQ multiplex PCR; TCRdb keeps in-frame clones, though not all of them. The top ten hold more than 12% of the sample, which has 70,000 or so clones, approximately 29% seen once. This specimen consisted of CD8+ T cells sorted from blood, obtained at week 4, from a patient treated with tofacitinib. The receptors shown here come from a human donor with alopecia areata.

The V call is TRBV29-1, the J call TRBJ2-1; D not certain. The CDR3 length is 10 residues. V was shortened by 2 bases and J by 7 bases, with 3 bases between the two germline ends. Germline V gene sequence: CDR1 SQVTM, CDR2 ANQGSEA. For the CDR3, the DNA is TGCAGCGTTGAAAGAAATGAGCAGTTCTTC. It translates to CSVERNEQFF.

The chain couples TRBV7-3 to TRBJ2-5, with 9 bases matching TRBD2. Germline V lookup: CDR1 SGHTA, CDR2 FQGTGA. V trimming: 5 bases; J trimming: 4 bases; junction bases outside the gene matches: 8. The CDR3 contains 15 residues. The CDR3, as DNA: TGTGCCAGCAGCCCAACTAGCGGGTTGGGAGAGACCCAGTACTTC. This sequence encodes CASSPTSGLGETQYF.

This clone was seen a handful of times. The chain recombines TRBV6-5 with TRBJ2-5; D unclear. The better agreement between TRBJ2-7 and the DNA end casts doubt on the J call. Germline V gene sequence: CDR1 MNHEY, CDR2 SVGAGI. CDR3 length equals 13 residues. The CDR3 spells CASSPGRSYEQYF. The CDR3 nucleotides are TGTGCCAGCAGTCCCGGACGGTCCTACGAGCAGTACTTC.

The rearrangement joins TRBV7-2 to TRBJ2-7; 7 positions match TRBD1. This CDR3 region has 15 residues. Germline V lookup: CDR1 SGHTA, CDR2 FQGNSA. J gave up 2 bases and V 3 bases, and 7 bases lay outside the gene matches. The CDR3 is CASSLNRDSTYEQYF. The CDR3 DNA reads as TGTGCCAGCAGCTTGAACCGGGACAGTACCTACGAGCAGTACTTC.

J is TRBJ1-1 and V is TRBV30, with D unclear. Looked up from germline, CDR1 is GTSNPN and CDR2 is SVGIG (reference sequence). The CDR3 contains 12 residues. The CDR3, as DNA: TGTGCTACCTACCCTGGGAACACTGAAGCTTTCTTT. Translating gives CATYPGNTEAFF.

The chain couples TRBV15 to TRBJ1-5, with D unresolved. V lost 5 bases to trimming and J lost 6 bases, with 14 bases between them. Germline values: CDR1 LNHNV, CDR2 YYDKDF (reference sequence). This CDR3 is 14 amino acids long. CDR3: CATSVGGNSQPQHF. CDR3 DNA: TGTGCCACCAGCGTAGGAGGAAACAGTCAGCCCCAGCATTTT.

The V and J genes are TRBV29-1 and TRBJ1-2, with 7 bases identical to TRBD1. V shed 4 bases and J 8 bases; nucleotides not matched to a gene: 4. Looked up from germline, CDR1 is SQVTM and CDR2 is ANQGSEA. The CDR3 runs to 11 residues. CDR3 sequence: CSVAGGEGYTF. CDR3 bases: TGCAGCGTTGCAGGGGGAGAAGGCTACACCTTC. The full variable domain, with the rest looked up from reference TRBV29-1 and TRBJ1-2, is SAVISQKPSRDICQRGTSLTIQCQVDSQVTMMFWYRQQPGQSLTLIATANQGSEATYESGFVIDKFPISRPNLTFSTLTVSNMSPEDSSIYLCSVAGGEGYTFGSGTRLTVV.

In regard to this clone: Other DNA sequences within the sample encode an identical CDR3. This sequence joins TRBV30 and TRBJ1-2; D is possibly TRBD1 (6 bases). CDR3 length: 10 amino acids. CDR1 is GTSNPN, CDR2 SVGIG, per germline (reference sequence). Trimming took 3 bases from V and 10 from J, leaving 9 bases between them. The CDR3 reads CAWRRGDYTF. For the CDR3, the DNA is TGTGCCTGGAGGAGGGGGGACTACACCTTC.

Only a few counts were recorded for this clone. The J gene is TRBJ2-7, the V gene TRBV29-1; 8 nucleotides line up with TRBD2. V gave up 1 base and J gave up 0 bases; unmatched junction bases: 2. The germline V gene has CDR1 SQVTM and CDR2 ANQGSEA. The CDR3 covers 14 residues. Here the CDR3 reads CSVEGREGSYEQYF. The CDR3, as DNA: TGCAGCGTTGAAGGTCGGGAGGGCTCCTACGAGCAGTACTTC.

This clone showed up just a few times. V usage is TRBV7-8 and J usage is TRBJ2-1; tentative D call: TRBD2 (6 bases). Germline CDR1 is SGHVS and CDR2 is FQNEAQ. This CDR3 is built from 15 residues. The V and J ends lost 5 bases and 4 bases respectively, with 15 bases between them. The chain's CDR3 is CASSPSGTAYNEQFF. The CDR3 nucleotides read TGTGCCAGCAGCCCGTCCGGGACTGCATACAATGAGCAGTTCTTC.

The chain couples TRBV5-1 to TRBJ2-5; 7 bases align to TRBD1. CDR1 is SGHRS and CDR2 is YFSETQ in the germline V gene. V was pared by 3 bases and J by 2 bases, with 4 bases of the junction left unmatched. There are 14 residues in the CDR3. The CDR3 coding sequence is TGCGCCAGCAGCTCGGACAGGTTTCAAGAGACCCAGTACTTC. Protein: CASSSDRFQETQYF. Based on the CDR3 plus reference TRBV5-1 and TRBJ2-5, the full variable domain is KAGVTQTPRYLIKTRGQQVTLSCSPISGHRSVSWYQQTPGQGLQFLFEYFSETQRNKGNFPGRFSGRQFSNSRSEMNVSTLELGDSALYLCASSSDRFQETQYFGPGTRLLVL.

This clone has a handful of counts. The chain links TRBV30 to TRBJ2-2; 7 bases are a match to TRBD1. The germline CDR1 and CDR2 sequences are GTSNPN and SVGIG (reference sequence). The CDR3 length is 12 residues. Trimming cost V 8 bases and J 8 bases; bases outside gene matches: 8. CDR3: CAKSQGRGELFF. The DNA of the CDR3 is TGTGCCAAGTCACAGGGGAGAGGGGAGCTGTTTTTT.

This clone was counted a few times. The chain combines TRBV30 with TRBJ1-1; D unresolved. The CDR3 totals 13 residues. Looked up from germline, CDR1 is GTSNPN and CDR2 is SVGIG (reference sequence). Trimming stripped 0 bases from V and 0 bases from J, with 5 bases between. CDR3 protein: CAWSVLMNTEAFF. In DNA form, the CDR3 reads TGTGCCTGGAGTGTACTCATGAACACTGAAGCTTTCTTT.

This clone has a handful of counts. This rearrangement joins TRBV29-1 to TRBJ2-7; TRBD2 matches 7 bases. CDR3 size: 14 residues. V shed 6 bases, J shed 3 bases, and the junction held 11 bases outside the gene matches. CDR1 is SQVTM, CDR2 ANQGSEA, per germline. This chain's CDR3 is CSVQKSGKGYEQYF. The DNA of the CDR3 is TGCAGCGTCCAAAAGAGCGGGAAGGGCTACGAGCAGTACTTC.

This CDR3 reads CSVQDDRSPWYEQYF. The CDR3 region has the DNA TGCAGCGTTCAGGACGACAGGAGTCCATGGTACGAGCAGTACTTC. The V call is TRBV29-1, the J call TRBJ2-7; a possible D gene is TRBD1 (6 bases). Trimming removed 5 bases from V and 4 bases from J, with 21 bases in between. There are 15 residues in the CDR3. Germline V CDR1 and CDR2: SQVTM, ANQGSEA.

The chain uses TRBV7-9 and TRBJ1-5; D remains unclear. Between the trimmed V and J ends, which lost 1 base and 7 bases, there was a span of 5 bases. This CDR3 spans 12 amino acids. Germline V gene sequence: CDR1 SEHNR, CDR2 FQNEAQ (reference sequence). The CDR3 region has the DNA TGTGCCAGCAGCTTAGTAAACCAGCCCCAGCATTTT. It is translated as CASSLVNQPQHF.